Following are 25 T cell receptor beta chains from one sample sequenced in a study of control samples from healthy donors and cancer patients. TCRdb keeps only in-frame clones here, not all; method: immunoSEQ multiplex PCR. This sample has about 170,000 clones, with approximately 90% found just once. The sequencing input was blood. These receptors came from a man aged 30 to 39 in good health.

This clone was detected once. The chain links TRBV6-6 to TRBJ2-7; no clear D gene. The germline V gene has CDR1 MNHNY and CDR2 SVGAGI (reference sequence). Trimming took off 0 bases at V and 2 bases at J, with 14 bases between the two ends. The CDR3 extends over 16 amino acids. The CDR3 loop reads CASSYSTATGPYEQYF. CDR3 DNA: TGTGCCAGCAGTTACTCGACGGCCACGGGCCCCTACGAGCAGTACTTC.

The chain has TRBV29-1 and TRBJ1-2; D ambiguous. CDR1 SQVTM and CDR2 ANQGSEA come from the germline V gene. The CDR3 extends over 12 amino acids. Trimming stripped 2 bases from V and 2 bases from J, with 6 bases between. The chain's CDR3 is CSVEWGNYGYTF. CDR3 DNA sequence: TGCAGCGTTGAATGGGGAAACTATGGCTACACCTTC.

The rearrangement joins TRBV6-5 to TRBJ2-7, with 9 bases matching TRBD1. Germline lookup yields CDR1 MNHEY and CDR2 SVGAGI. This CDR3 is 13 amino acids long. V lost 6 bases and J lost 5; bases outside the gene matches: 5. The CDR3 loop is CASSRDRVHEQYF. The CDR3 DNA sequence: TGTGCCAGCAGCCGGGACAGGGTCCACGAGCAGTACTTC.

The chain combines TRBV19 with TRBJ1-5; a weak D match, TRBD1 (6 bases). The CDR3 is 15 amino acids. Germline CDR1 LNHDA, CDR2 SQIVND (reference sequence). V lost 5 bases, J lost 3 bases, and 14 bases lay in between. CDR3: CASSQDSTYNQPQHF. CDR3 in DNA: TGTGCCAGTAGTCAGGACAGTACTTACAATCAGCCCCAGCATTTT. Drawing the rest from reference TRBV19 and TRBJ1-5, the complete variable domain is DGGITQSPKYLFRKEGQNVTLSCEQNLNHDAMYWYRQDPGQGLRLIYYSQIVNDFQKGDIAEGYSVSREKKESFPLTVTSAQKNPTAFYLCASSQDSTYNQPQHFGDGTRLSIL.

About this clone itself: The sample contains more than one DNA sequence encoding this CDR3. CDR3 DNA: TGTGCTAGTGGTCTCGAACCGAACACTGAAGCTTTCTTT. It yields the protein CASGLEPNTEAFF. V is TRBV12-5 and J is TRBJ1-1; D is unresolved. The CDR3 contains 13 residues. Germline lookup yields CDR1 LGHNT and CDR2 FRNRAP. V was cut by 5 bases and J by 1 base, with 8 bases left in between.

The chain is built from TRBV19 and TRBJ2-7; tentative D call: TRBD2 (6 bases). CDR1 is LNHDA, CDR2 SQIVND, per germline (reference sequence). CDR3 length equals 14 residues. The V and J ends lost 10 bases and 3 bases respectively, with 19 bases between them. The CDR3 reads CATSYGGESYEQYF. Here the CDR3 DNA reads TGTGCCACCAGTTACGGGGGAGAAAGCTACGAGCAGTACTTC.

This sequence joins TRBV27 and TRBJ2-7, with D perhaps given as TRBD1 or TRBD2 (5 bases each). The V end was cut by 6 bases, the J end by 11 bases, with 26 bases between. The CDR3 contains 15 residues. CDR1 and CDR2 from the germline V gene are MNHEY and SMNVEV (reference sequence). The CDR3 nucleotides are TGTGCCAGCAGCCTAAGCCCCGGGACGGAAAAGTCGGAGTACTTC. It encodes CASSLSPGTEKSEYF.

This clone was recorded a few times. The J gene is TRBJ2-3, the V gene TRBV19; 13 bases are shared with TRBD2. The CDR3 totals 16 residues. CDR1 is LNHDA and CDR2 is SQIVND in the germline V gene (reference sequence). Losses at the gene ends were 4 bases for V and 2 bases for J; bases not matched to a gene: 3. CDR3 loop: CASSTGLAGATDTQYF. In DNA form, the CDR3 reads TGTGCCAGTAGTACTGGACTAGCGGGGGCCACAGATACGCAGTATTTT.

The rearrangement joins TRBV19 to TRBJ1-5, with a weak D call TRBD1 (6 bases). V was clipped by 8 bases and J by 4 bases, with 15 bases between them. The CDR3 has 14 amino acids. The germline gives CDR1 LNHDA, CDR2 SQIVND (reference sequence). CDR3 protein: CASRSDRRNQPQHF. The CDR3 nucleotides are TGTGCCAGTCGCTCGGACAGAAGAAATCAGCCCCAGCATTTT.

The chain carries TRBV3-1 (or the pseudogene TRBV3-2) and TRBJ1-2, with 9 bases aligning to TRBD1. Germline V lookup: CDR1 LGHDT, CDR2 YNNKEL (reference sequence). After removal of 4 bases from V and 8 bases from J, the junction contained 8 bases not matched to a gene. CDR3 length: 14 residues. The DNA of the CDR3 is TGTGCCAGCAGCCTACCGGGACAGGGTTACGGCTACACCTTC. This codes for CASSLPGQGYGYTF.

The V gene is TRBV19, the J gene TRBJ1-5; D is perhaps TRBD1 (6 bases). This CDR3 comprises 15 residues. The V and J ends lost 2 bases and 7 bases respectively, with 15 bases between them. Germline loops: CDR1 LNHDA, CDR2 SQIVND (reference sequence). The CDR3 spells CASSIKSGQNQPQHF. Written as DNA, the CDR3 is TGTGCCAGTAGTATAAAGTCGGGACAAAACCAGCCCCAGCATTTT.

This chain connects TRBV18 to TRBJ2-1; 10 nucleotides align to TRBD2. V lost 3 bases and J lost 5; bases outside the gene matches: 7. The germline V gene encodes CDR1 KGHSH and CDR2 LQKENI. The CDR3 sequence is 16 residues long. The CDR3 region is CASSPPRTSGNNEQFF. DNA of the CDR3: TGTGCCAGCTCACCTCCCCGGACTAGCGGTAACAATGAGCAGTTCTTC.

The gene calls are TRBV27 and TRBJ2-7, with 9 nucleotides matching TRBD1. The germline CDR1 and CDR2 sequences are MNHEY and SMNVEV (reference sequence). With 4 bases clipped from V and 5 bases from J, the junction kept 3 bases outside the gene matches. The CDR3 covers 13 residues. CDR3 DNA sequence: TGTGCCAGCAGTTCGGGACAGGGCAACGAGCAGTACTTC. Protein product: CASSSGQGNEQYF.

The V and J genes are TRBV28 and TRBJ2-1; a possible D gene is TRBD2 (6 bases). The CDR3 runs 14 residues. V gave up 5 bases and J gave up 6 bases, with 14 bases separating them. The germline V gene encodes CDR1 MDHEN and CDR2 SYDVKM. The CDR3: CASSPRLGVNEQFF. Here the CDR3 DNA reads TGTGCCAGCAGTCCCCGACTAGGAGTCAATGAGCAGTTCTTC. The full variable domain, with the rest looked up from reference TRBV28 and TRBJ2-1, is DVKVTQSSRYLVKRTGEKVFLECVQDMDHENMFWYRQDPGLGLRLIYFSYDVKMKEKGDIPEGYSVSREKKERFSLILESASTNQTSMYLCASSPRLGVNEQFFGPGTRLTVL.

This chain connects TRBV6-1 to TRBJ1-4; weak D call: TRBD1 (6 bases). Trimming took off 0 bases at V and 8 bases at J, with 16 bases between the two ends. The CDR3 length is 16 residues. Germline assignment: CDR1 MNHNS and CDR2 SASEGT. In nucleotides, the CDR3 is TGTGCCAGCAGTGAAGCTTTCGGGACATCTATGGAAAAACTGTTTTTT. It encodes CASSEAFGTSMEKLFF.

The chain couples TRBV6-5 to TRBJ2-4; a weak D match, TRBD2 (5 bases). The CDR3 is made up of 15 amino acids. V dropped 2 bases and J dropped 2 bases, with 10 bases sitting between them. Germline V lookup: CDR1 MNHEY, CDR2 SVGAGI. DNA of the CDR3: TGTGCCAGCAGTTACGCTCGGACTTCCAAAAACATTCAGTACTTC. Protein sequence: CASSYARTSKNIQYF.

This chain uses TRBV30 with TRBJ1-4; weak D call: TRBD1 (6 bases). Per germline, CDR1 GTSNPN and CDR2 SVGIG (reference sequence). Trimming shortened V by 5 bases and J by 5 bases, and 12 bases separated the two germline ends. This CDR3 has 13 residues. CDR3 region: CAWLSGENEKLFF. CDR3 bases: TGTGCCTGGCTATCAGGGGAGAATGAAAAACTGTTTTTT.

The V call is TRBV7-8, the J call TRBJ1-3; D unresolved. Germline CDR1 and CDR2: SGHVS and FQNEAQ. The ends were cut back, 5 bases at V and 2 bases at J, with 16 bases in the middle. The CDR3 has 16 amino acids. The CDR3 spells CASSPLGRIAGNTIYF. DNA for the CDR3: TGTGCCAGCAGCCCTTTGGGGAGGATAGCTGGAAACACCATATATTTT. The full variable domain, rest sourced from reference TRBV7-8 and TRBJ1-3, is GAGVSQSPRYKVAKRGQDVALRCDPISGHVSLFWYQQALGQGPEFLTYFQNEAQLDKSGLPSDRFFAERPEGSVSTLKIQRTQQEDSAVYLCASSPLGRIAGNTIYFGEGSWLTVV.

The chain links TRBV5-1 to TRBJ2-1, with D possibly TRBD1 on 5 matching bases. The ends were cut back, 0 bases at V and 4 bases at J, with 11 bases in the middle. The CDR3 extends over 15 amino acids. Looked up from germline, CDR1 is SGHRS and CDR2 is YFSETQ. The CDR3 nucleotides are TGCGCCAGCAGCTTGGGCAGGGCAGTTTACAATGAGCAGTTCTTC. It is translated as CASSLGRAVYNEQFF.

V gene TRBV20-1 combines with J gene TRBJ2-1; the D gene is possibly TRBD1 (5 bases). This CDR3 is 11 amino acids long. Germline V lookup: CDR1 DFQATT, CDR2 SNEGSKA (reference sequence). Trimming took off 5 bases at V and 6 bases at J, with 8 bases between the two ends. In DNA, the CDR3 is TGCAGTGCTCCCGACAGCAATGAGCAGTTCTTC. Its translation is CSAPDSNEQFF.

In this sample, this clone turned up once. This rearrangement joins TRBV24-1 to TRBJ2-5; unclear D gene. This CDR3 has 11 residues. Trimming took 2 bases from V and 5 from J, leaving 2 bases between them. The germline V gene encodes CDR1 KGHDR and CDR2 SFDVKD. CDR3: CATSDWETQYF. CDR3 nucleotides: TGTGCCACCAGTGATTGGGAGACCCAGTACTTC.

The chain couples TRBV6-4 to TRBJ2-2; D possibly corresponds to TRBD2 (7 bases). V was pared by 8 bases and J by 6 bases, with 19 bases between. This CDR3 contains 15 residues. The germline gives CDR1 MRHNA, CDR2 SNTAGT. In DNA form, the CDR3 reads TGTGCCAGCGCACCAGAGGGGGGGGCGGCCGGGGAGCTGTTTTTT. Its protein product is CASAPEGGAAGELFF.

The chain combines TRBV27 with TRBJ2-1, with 9 bases aligning to TRBD1. The ends lost 0 bases at V and 8 bases at J; junction bases unmatched: 8. Germline CDR1 reads MNHEY; CDR2 reads SMNVEV (reference sequence). The CDR3 length is 16 residues. For the CDR3, the DNA is TGTGCCAGCAGTTTATCCAGGGACAGGGCCATCCATGAGCAGTTCTTC. This sequence encodes CASSLSRDRAIHEQFF.

The J gene is TRBJ2-4, the V gene TRBV20-1; TRBD2 agrees at 15 bases. From germline, CDR1 is DFQATT and CDR2 SNEGSKA (reference sequence). This CDR3 is built from 15 residues. V shed 3 bases, J shed 10 bases, and the junction held 7 bases outside the gene matches. The CDR3: CSASMGLAGGGIQYF. CDR3 in DNA: TGCAGTGCTAGTATGGGACTAGCGGGAGGTGGTATTCAGTACTTC.

The chain employs TRBV5-5 and TRBJ1-1; D uncertain. The CDR3 has 17 residues. Germline values: CDR1 SGHKS, CDR2 YYEKEE (reference sequence). Trimming pared 1 base from V and 0 bases from J, leaving 16 bases between. The CDR3 sequence is CASSLTMWAGMNTEAFF. The DNA of the CDR3 is TGTGCCAGCAGCTTGACCATGTGGGCCGGTATGAACACTGAAGCTTTCTTT. Variable domain in full (rest from reference TRBV5-5 and TRBJ1-1): DAGVTQSPTHLIKTRGQQVTLRCSPISGHKSVSWYQQVLGQGPQFIFQYYEKEERGRGNFPDRFSARQFPNYSSELNVNALLLGDSALYLCASSLTMWAGMNTEAFFGQGTRLTVV.